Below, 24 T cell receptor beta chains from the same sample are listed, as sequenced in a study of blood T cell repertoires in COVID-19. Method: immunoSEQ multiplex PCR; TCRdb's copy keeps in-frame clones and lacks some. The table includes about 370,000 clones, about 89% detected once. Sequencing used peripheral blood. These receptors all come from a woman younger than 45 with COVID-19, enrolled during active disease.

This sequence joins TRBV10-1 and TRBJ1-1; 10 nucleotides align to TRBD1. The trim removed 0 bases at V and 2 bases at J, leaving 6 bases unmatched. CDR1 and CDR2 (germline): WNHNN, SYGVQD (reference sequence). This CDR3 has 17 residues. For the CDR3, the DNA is TGCGCCAGCAGTGAGTCCGGGACAGGGGCCATCAACACTGAAGCTTTCTTT. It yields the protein CASSESGTGAINTEAFF.

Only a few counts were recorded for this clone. The CDR3 region is CSVAGTRGYTF. CDR3 DNA: TGCAGCGTTGCAGGAACTCGTGGCTACACCTTC. V is TRBV29-1 and J is TRBJ1-2; D is ambiguous. The CDR3 spans 11 residues. V dropped 4 bases and J dropped 7 bases, with 10 bases sitting between them. Germline V gene lookup returns CDR1 SQVTM and CDR2 ANQGSEA.

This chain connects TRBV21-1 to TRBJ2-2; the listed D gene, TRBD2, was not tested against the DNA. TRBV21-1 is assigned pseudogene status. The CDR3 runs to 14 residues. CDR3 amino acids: CASGFGGNTGELFF. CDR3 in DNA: TGTGCCAGCGGCTTTGGAGGGAACACCGGGGAGCTGTTTTTT.

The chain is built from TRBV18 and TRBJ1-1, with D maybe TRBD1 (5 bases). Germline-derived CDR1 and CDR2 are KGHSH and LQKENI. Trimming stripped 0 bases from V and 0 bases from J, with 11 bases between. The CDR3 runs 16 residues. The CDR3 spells CASSPPRQSMNTEAFF. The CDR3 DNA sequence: TGTGCCAGCTCACCACCTCGACAGTCCATGAACACTGAAGCTTTCTTT.

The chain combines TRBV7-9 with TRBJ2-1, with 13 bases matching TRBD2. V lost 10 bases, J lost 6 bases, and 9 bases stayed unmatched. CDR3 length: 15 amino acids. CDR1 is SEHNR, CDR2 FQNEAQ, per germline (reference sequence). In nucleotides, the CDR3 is TGTGCCACGGGGGGGACTAGCGGGACTCGCAATGAGCAGTTCTTC. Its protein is CATGGTSGTRNEQFF.

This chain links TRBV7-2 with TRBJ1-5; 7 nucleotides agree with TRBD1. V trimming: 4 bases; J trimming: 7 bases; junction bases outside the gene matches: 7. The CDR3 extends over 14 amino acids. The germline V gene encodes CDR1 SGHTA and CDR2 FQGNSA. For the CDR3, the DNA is TGTGCCAGCAGCTATTTTGGACAGGAGCAGCCCCAGCATTTT. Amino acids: CASSYFGQEQPQHF.

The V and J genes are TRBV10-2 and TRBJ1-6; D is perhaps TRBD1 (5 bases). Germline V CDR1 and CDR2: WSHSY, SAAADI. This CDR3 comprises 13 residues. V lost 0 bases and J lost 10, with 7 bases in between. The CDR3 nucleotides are TGCGCCAGCAGTGAGTCCAGGGAATCACCCCTCCACTTT. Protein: CASSESRESPLHF.

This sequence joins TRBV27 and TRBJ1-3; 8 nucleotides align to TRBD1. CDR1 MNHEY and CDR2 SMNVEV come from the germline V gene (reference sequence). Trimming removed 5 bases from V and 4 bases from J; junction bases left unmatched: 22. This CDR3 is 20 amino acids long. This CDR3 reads CASSPLRTLGTGSSGNTIYF. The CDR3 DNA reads TGTGCCAGCAGTCCGCTACGTACACTGGGGACAGGTTCGTCAGGAAACACCATATATTTT.

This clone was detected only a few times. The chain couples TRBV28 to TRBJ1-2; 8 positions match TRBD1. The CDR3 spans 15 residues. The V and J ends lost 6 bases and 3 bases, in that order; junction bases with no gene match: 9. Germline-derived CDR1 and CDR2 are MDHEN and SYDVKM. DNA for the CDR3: TGTGCCAGCAGCCTTGGCAGGGGGCGCGACTATGGCTACACCTTC. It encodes CASSLGRGRDYGYTF.

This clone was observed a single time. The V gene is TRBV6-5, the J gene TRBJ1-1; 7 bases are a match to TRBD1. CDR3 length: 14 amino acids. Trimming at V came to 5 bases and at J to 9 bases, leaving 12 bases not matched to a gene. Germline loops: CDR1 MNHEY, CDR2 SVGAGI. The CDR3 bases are TGTGCCAGCAGTCCCAGGGGGGCGAAGACTAAAGCTTTCTTT. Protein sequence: CASSPRGAKTKAFF.

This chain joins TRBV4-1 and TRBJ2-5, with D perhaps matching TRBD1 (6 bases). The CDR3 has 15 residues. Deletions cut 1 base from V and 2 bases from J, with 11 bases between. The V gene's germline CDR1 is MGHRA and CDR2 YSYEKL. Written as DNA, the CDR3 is TGCGCCAGCAGCCAAGCGGCTAGGGGGCAAGAGACCCAGTACTTC. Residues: CASSQAARGQETQYF.

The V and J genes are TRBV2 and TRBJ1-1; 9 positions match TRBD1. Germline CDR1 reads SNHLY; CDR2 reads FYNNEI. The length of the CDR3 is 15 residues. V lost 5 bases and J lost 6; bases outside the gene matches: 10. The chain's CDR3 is CASSSRQGGKSEAFF. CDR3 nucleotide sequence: TGTGCCAGCAGTTCGCGACAGGGGGGTAAGTCTGAAGCTTTCTTT. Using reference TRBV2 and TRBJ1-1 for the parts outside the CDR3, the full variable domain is EPEVTQTPSHQVTQMGQEVILRCVPISNHLYFYWYRQILGQKVEFLVSFYNNEISEKSEIFDDQFSVERPDGSNFTLKIRSTKLEDSAMYFCASSSRQGGKSEAFFGQGTRLTVV.

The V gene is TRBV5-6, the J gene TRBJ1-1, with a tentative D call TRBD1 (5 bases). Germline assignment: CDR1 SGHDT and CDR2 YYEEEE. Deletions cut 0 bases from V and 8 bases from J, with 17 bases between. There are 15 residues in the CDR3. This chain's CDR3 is CASSLGHRDSGEAFF. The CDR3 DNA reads TGTGCCAGCAGCTTGGGTCATAGGGACTCAGGCGAAGCTTTCTTT.

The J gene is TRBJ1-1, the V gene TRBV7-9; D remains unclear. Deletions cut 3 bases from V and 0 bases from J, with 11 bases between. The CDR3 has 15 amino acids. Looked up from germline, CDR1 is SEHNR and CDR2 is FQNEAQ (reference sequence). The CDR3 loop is CASSFGDLMNTEAFF. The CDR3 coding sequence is TGTGCCAGCAGCTTCGGGGATTTGATGAACACTGAAGCTTTCTTT.

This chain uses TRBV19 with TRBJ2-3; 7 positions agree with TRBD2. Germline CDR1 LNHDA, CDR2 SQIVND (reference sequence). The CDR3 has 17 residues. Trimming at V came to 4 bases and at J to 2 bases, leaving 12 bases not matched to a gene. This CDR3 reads CASSTGSGRGNTDTQYF. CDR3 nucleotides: TGTGCCAGTAGTACGGGATCCGGGCGGGGGAACACAGATACGCAGTATTTT.

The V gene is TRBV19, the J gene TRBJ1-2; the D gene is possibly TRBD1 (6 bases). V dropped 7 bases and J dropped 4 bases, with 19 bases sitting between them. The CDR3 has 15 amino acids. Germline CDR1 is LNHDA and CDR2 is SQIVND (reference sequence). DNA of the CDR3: TGTGCCAGTACCCATTTGGGGACATCTCCCTATGGCTACACCTTC. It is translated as CASTHLGTSPYGYTF.

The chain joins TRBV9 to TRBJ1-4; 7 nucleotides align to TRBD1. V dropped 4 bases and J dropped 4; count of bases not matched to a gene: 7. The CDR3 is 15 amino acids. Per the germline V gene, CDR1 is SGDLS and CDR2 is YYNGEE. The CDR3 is CASSTGTADNEKLFF. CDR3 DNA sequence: TGTGCCAGCAGCACAGGGACAGCTGATAATGAAAAACTGTTTTTT.

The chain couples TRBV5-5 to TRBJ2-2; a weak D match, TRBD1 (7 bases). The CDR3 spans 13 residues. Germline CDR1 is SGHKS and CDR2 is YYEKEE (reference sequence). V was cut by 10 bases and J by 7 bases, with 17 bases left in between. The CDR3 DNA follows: TGTGCCGCCACAGGGGAGGTTGGCGGGGAGCTGTTTTTT. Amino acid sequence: CAATGEVGGELFF.

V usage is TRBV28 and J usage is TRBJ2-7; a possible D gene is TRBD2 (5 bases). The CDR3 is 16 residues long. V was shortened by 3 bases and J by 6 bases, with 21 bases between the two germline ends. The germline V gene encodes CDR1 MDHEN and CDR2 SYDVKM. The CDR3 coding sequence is TGTGCCAGCAGTTTCTTGGGCGGGCCAGACTTGGGCGAGCAGTACTTC. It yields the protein CASSFLGGPDLGEQYF.

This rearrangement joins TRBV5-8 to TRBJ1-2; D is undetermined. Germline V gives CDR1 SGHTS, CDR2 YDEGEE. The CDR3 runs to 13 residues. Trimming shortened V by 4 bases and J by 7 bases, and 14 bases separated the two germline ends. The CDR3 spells CASSRLLRPGYTF. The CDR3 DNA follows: TGTGCCAGCAGCAGACTTTTACGACCTGGCTACACCTTC.

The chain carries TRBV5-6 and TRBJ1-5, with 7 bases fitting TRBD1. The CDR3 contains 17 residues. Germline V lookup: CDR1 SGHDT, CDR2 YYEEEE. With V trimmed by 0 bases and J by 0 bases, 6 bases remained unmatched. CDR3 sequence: CASSLGQGAYSNQPQHF. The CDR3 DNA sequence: TGTGCCAGCAGCTTGGGACAGGGCGCTTATAGCAATCAGCCCCAGCATTTT. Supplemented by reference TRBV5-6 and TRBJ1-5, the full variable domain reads DAGVTQSPTHLIKTRGQQVTLRCSPKSGHDTVSWYQQALGQGPQFIFQYYEEEERQRGNFPDRFSGHQFPNYSSELNVNALLLGDSALYLCASSLGQGAYSNQPQHFGDGTRLSIL.

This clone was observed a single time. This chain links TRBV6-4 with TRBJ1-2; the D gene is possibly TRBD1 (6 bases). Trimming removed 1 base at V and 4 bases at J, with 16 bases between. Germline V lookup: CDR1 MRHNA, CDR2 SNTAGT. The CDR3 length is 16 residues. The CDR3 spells CASSDYAGVAPYGYTF. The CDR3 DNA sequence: TGTGCCAGCAGTGACTACGCAGGGGTCGCTCCCTATGGCTACACCTTC.

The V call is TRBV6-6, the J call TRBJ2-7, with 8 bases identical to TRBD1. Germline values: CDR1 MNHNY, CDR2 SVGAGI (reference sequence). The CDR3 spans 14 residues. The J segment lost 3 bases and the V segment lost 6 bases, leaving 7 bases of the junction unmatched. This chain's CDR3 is CASRRTGQDYEQYV. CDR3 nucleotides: TGTGCCAGCAGACGTACGGGACAGGACTACGAGCAGTACGTC.

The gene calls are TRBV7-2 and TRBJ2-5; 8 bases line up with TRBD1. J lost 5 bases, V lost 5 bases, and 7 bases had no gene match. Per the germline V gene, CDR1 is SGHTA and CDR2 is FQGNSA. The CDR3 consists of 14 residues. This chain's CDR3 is CASSPGGAWETQYF. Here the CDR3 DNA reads TGTGCCAGCAGCCCAGGGGGCGCTTGGGAGACCCAGTACTTC.